These 32 T cell receptor beta chains share one sample of origin, sequenced in a study of cytotoxic CD8 clonotypes in ibrutinib-treated CLL. Clones were sequenced by immunoSEQ multiplex PCR, and TCRdb holds only the in-frame ones, with some missing. The sample has 60,000 to 65,000 clones, 45% to 65% seen once. The source material was PBMCs, sampled after 12 months of ibrutinib treatment. The receptor source for this set is a human donor with chronic lymphocytic leukemia.

The rearrangement joins TRBV5-6 to TRBJ2-2, with TRBD2 identical over 8 bases. V lost 2 bases to trimming and J lost 3 bases; unmatched junction nucleotides: 9. Germline V gene sequence: CDR1 SGHDT, CDR2 YYEEEE. This CDR3 has 17 residues. CDR3 sequence (DNA): TGTGCCAGCAGCTTATTACCGGGACTAGTTGACACCGGGGAGCTGTTTTTT. As protein: CASSLLPGLVDTGELFF.

This clone was picked up one time. This rearrangement joins TRBV7-9 to TRBJ1-1; unclear D gene. Trimming cost V 5 bases and J 0 bases, with 10 bases left between them. Germline CDR1 SEHNR, CDR2 FQNEAQ (reference sequence). The CDR3 extends over 14 amino acids. Here the CDR3 reads CASSPLSVNTEAFF. The CDR3 DNA follows: TGTGCCAGCAGCCCCCTCTCGGTGAACACTGAAGCTTTCTTT.

The chain has TRBV6-5 and TRBJ2-5; 7 nucleotides agree with TRBD1. V lost 6 bases and J lost 5; bases outside the gene matches: 3. The CDR3 consists of 12 residues. CDR1 is MNHEY, CDR2 SVGAGI, per germline. The CDR3 loop reads CASRGGLETQYF. CDR3 coding DNA: TGTGCCAGCAGAGGGGGCTTGGAGACCCAGTACTTC.

This clone appeared a few times. The chain couples TRBV7-6 to TRBJ2-3; D tentatively reads TRBD1 or TRBD2 (5 bases each). V gave up 7 bases and J gave up 2 bases, with 13 bases separating them. From germline, CDR1 is SGHVS and CDR2 FNYEAQ. There are 14 residues in the CDR3. CDR3 residues: CASTLSGPTDTQYF. The CDR3 DNA sequence: TGTGCCAGCACCCTATCGGGGCCCACAGATACGCAGTATTTT.

This clone was counted between two and nine times. This chain links TRBV6-5 with TRBJ2-3; 8 bases match TRBD2. Germline V gene lookup returns CDR1 MNHEY and CDR2 SVGAGI. V gave up 4 bases and J gave up 5 bases; unmatched junction bases: 11. This CDR3 is 16 amino acids long. CDR3 sequence (DNA): TGTGCCAGCAGTTTAAGGCCGGGACTAGTAGAAGATACGCAGTATTTT. It codes for CASSLRPGLVEDTQYF.

This sequence joins TRBV28 and TRBJ1-5; TRBD1 matches at 8 bases. The CDR3 consists of 19 residues. The trim removed 1 base at V and 2 bases at J, leaving 13 bases unmatched. The germline V gene encodes CDR1 MDHEN and CDR2 SYDVKM. The CDR3 spells CASSLFGTGTGGGNQPQHF. The CDR3 coding sequence is TGTGCCAGCAGTTTATTCGGGACAGGCACGGGAGGTGGCAATCAGCCCCAGCATTTT. Complete variable domain (other parts from reference TRBV28 and TRBJ1-5): DVKVTQSSRYLVKRTGEKVFLECVQDMDHENMFWYRQDPGLGLRLIYFSYDVKMKEKGDIPEGYSVSREKKERFSLILESASTNQTSMYLCASSLFGTGTGGGNQPQHFGDGTRLSIL.

V is TRBV6-1 and J is TRBJ1-5; D is ambiguous. Germline V gene lookup returns CDR1 MNHNS and CDR2 SASEGT. The CDR3 length is 14 residues. The V gene lost 6 bases and the J gene lost 1 base, with 10 bases spanning the gap. The CDR3 DNA reads as TGTGCCAGCAGCCCGGTTTTGAGCAATCAGCCCCAGCATTTT. Its protein product is CASSPVLSNQPQHF.

This clone was recorded many times. The J gene is TRBJ1-1, the V gene TRBV5-1; D unresolved. The V end was cut by 4 bases, the J end by 13 bases, with 20 bases between. This CDR3 contains 13 residues. Germline lookup yields CDR1 SGHRS and CDR2 YFSETQ. The DNA of the CDR3 is TGCGCCAGCAGCCCCTTAGCTGGGGATGTCGGTTTCTTT. Protein: CASSPLAGDVGFF.

This clone was recorded once. The chain uses TRBV5-1 and TRBJ1-1, with D unresolved. V was clipped by 1 base and J by 0 bases, with 4 bases between them. The length of the CDR3 is 13 residues. Germline CDR1 and CDR2: SGHRS and YFSETQ. The CDR3 here is CASSLLLNTEAFF. In nucleotides, the CDR3 is TGCGCCAGCAGCTTGTTGCTGAACACTGAAGCTTTCTTT.

V is TRBV6-1 and J is TRBJ2-4, with 7 bases aligning to TRBD1. This CDR3 has 20 amino acids. The junction had 23 bases not matched to a gene; V was cut back by 1 base and J by 8 bases. The V gene's germline CDR1 is MNHNS and CDR2 SASEGT. The CDR3 here is CASSEVVKDRWGFWVDIQYF. CDR3 nucleotide sequence: TGTGCCAGCAGTGAAGTCGTTAAGGACAGGTGGGGCTTTTGGGTAGACATTCAGTACTTC.

This clone was observed a handful of times. CDR3 region: CASSSGQNFQPQHF. Here the CDR3 DNA reads TGTGCCAGCAGCTCGGGACAGAACTTTCAGCCCCAGCATTTT. The V and J genes are TRBV7-2 and TRBJ1-5, with TRBD1 matching 7 bases. This CDR3 has 14 residues. Germline V gene sequence: CDR1 SGHTA, CDR2 FQGNSA. Trimming removed 4 bases from V and 6 bases from J; junction bases left unmatched: 6.

The chain is built from TRBV6-5 and TRBJ1-2, with D unclear. Per germline, CDR1 MNHEY and CDR2 SVGAGI. V lost 4 bases to trimming and J lost 8 bases, with 11 bases between them. The CDR3 has 12 residues. The CDR3 protein is CASSLTSSGYTF. CDR3 nucleotide sequence: TGTGCCAGCAGTTTGACCTCCTCAGGCTACACCTTC.

Note on this clone: Other nucleotide sequences from this sample produce the same CDR3. The rearrangement uses TRBV9 and TRBJ2-1, with 7 bases identical to TRBD2. The CDR3 extends over 15 amino acids. The J segment lost 4 bases and the V segment lost 1 base, leaving 5 bases of the junction unmatched. Germline V lookup: CDR1 SGDLS, CDR2 YYNGEE. CDR3 coding DNA: TGTGCCAGCAGCGTACGACTAGCAGAATACAATGAGCAGTTCTTC. The encoded protein is CASSVRLAEYNEQFF.

This clone was observed once. The chain uses TRBV18 and TRBJ1-2; D unclear. V lost 3 bases and J 8 bases, leaving 13 bases between the germline ends. Germline V gives CDR1 KGHSH, CDR2 LQKENI. This CDR3 is built from 13 residues. DNA of the CDR3: TGTGCCAGCTCACCCAGCACACCCCTGGGCTACACCTTC. Translated, it gives CASSPSTPLGYTF.

This rearrangement joins TRBV11-3 to TRBJ1-1; D not resolved. V lost 3 bases, J lost 1 base, and 6 bases lay in between. Germline-derived CDR1 and CDR2 are SGHNT and YENEEA. The CDR3 is 13 residues long. Here the CDR3 reads CASSLTENTEAFF. CDR3 nucleotides: TGTGCCAGCAGCTTGACTGAGAACACTGAAGCTTTCTTT.

This clone was detected a few times. The CDR3 protein is CSVWDSGFNQPQHF. For the CDR3, the DNA is TGCAGCGTTTGGGACAGCGGATTCAATCAGCCCCAGCATTTT. The rearrangement uses TRBV29-1 and TRBJ1-5; 7 bases are shared with TRBD1. Germline CDR1 SQVTM, CDR2 ANQGSEA. Trimming cost V 5 bases and J 3 bases; bases outside gene matches: 7. CDR3 length: 14 residues.

V is TRBV5-6 and J is TRBJ1-5, with unresolved D. CDR1 is SGHDT and CDR2 is YYEEEE in the germline V gene. The V and J ends lost 4 bases and 0 bases respectively, with 5 bases between them. The length of the CDR3 is 13 residues. The CDR3, as DNA: TGTGCCAGCAGCCCCCATAGCAATCAGCCCCAGCATTTT. It is translated as CASSPHSNQPQHF. Looking up the rest from reference TRBV5-6 and TRBJ1-5 gives the full variable domain: DAGVTQSPTHLIKTRGQQVTLRCSPKSGHDTVSWYQQALGQGPQFIFQYYEEEERQRGNFPDRFSGHQFPNYSSELNVNALLLGDSALYLCASSPHSNQPQHFGDGTRLSIL.

V is TRBV7-8 and J is TRBJ1-1, with 8 bases identical to TRBD1. V trimming: 4 bases; J trimming: 1 base; junction bases outside the gene matches: 14. CDR1 is SGHVS and CDR2 is FQNEAQ in the germline V gene. The CDR3 totals 18 residues. CDR3 in amino acids: CASSSRLGRDRRNTEAFF. In nucleotides, the CDR3 is TGTGCCAGCAGCTCCCGACTTGGGCGGGACAGGAGGAACACTGAAGCTTTCTTT.

The chain couples TRBV19 to TRBJ1-1; D may be TRBD1 (6 bases). The CDR3 consists of 14 residues. The V and J ends lost 6 bases and 4 bases respectively, with 15 bases between them. Germline CDR1 reads LNHDA; CDR2 reads SQIVND (reference sequence). Written as DNA, the CDR3 is TGTGCCAGTAGGTTGGGAGGGGGGCCCACTGAAGCTTTCTTT. This codes for CASRLGGGPTEAFF.

This clone was observed a few times. V and J are TRBV30 and TRBJ1-3, with no clear D. Germline CDR1 GTSNPN, CDR2 SVGIG (reference sequence). Trimming took off 3 bases at V and 2 bases at J, with 8 bases between the two ends. CDR3 size: 13 residues. The CDR3 bases are TGTGCCTGGAGCAGGTCGGCTGGAAACACCATATATTTT. It encodes CAWSRSAGNTIYF.

The rearrangement links TRBV27 to TRBJ2-7; no clear D gene. Per germline, CDR1 MNHEY and CDR2 SMNVEV (reference sequence). The CDR3 contains 13 residues. Trimming shortened V by 2 bases and J by 3 bases, and 8 bases separated the two germline ends. The CDR3 nucleotides read TGTGCCAGCAGTTTAGGGTCCCACTACGAGCAGTACTTC. Translation: CASSLGSHYEQYF.

This clone was seen more than once but under ten times. The J gene is TRBJ2-2, the V gene TRBV18; perhaps TRBD1 as D (7 bases). V was trimmed by 5 bases and J by 7 bases, leaving 17 bases between them. CDR1 is KGHSH and CDR2 is LQKENI in the germline V gene. CDR3 length equals 15 residues. The CDR3 nucleotides are TGTGCCAGCTCATCGGGGGACAGAAAGGTCGGGGAGCTGTTTTTT. Protein product: CASSSGDRKVGELFF.

This clone was counted many times. This rearrangement joins TRBV2 to TRBJ1-1; unclear D gene. The germline gives CDR1 SNHLY, CDR2 FYNNEI. This CDR3 has 14 residues. The V end lost 6 bases, the J end lost 1 base, and 12 bases lay between the germline ends. For the CDR3, the DNA is TGTGCCAGCAGCGCTAAATTGAGGAACACTGAAGCTTTCTTT. Amino acid sequence: CASSAKLRNTEAFF.

This clone has only one observation. J is TRBJ1-4 and V is TRBV20-1; TRBD1 matches at 7 bases. This CDR3 has 11 residues. Germline CDR1 reads DFQATT; CDR2 reads SNEGSKA (reference sequence). Trimming at V came to 8 bases and at J to 8 bases, leaving 5 bases not matched to a gene. The CDR3 region is CSLSRGEKLFF. Here the CDR3 DNA reads TGCAGTTTGTCCAGGGGGGAAAAACTGTTTTTT.

The chain recombines TRBV6-1 with TRBJ1-4; no clear D. V lost 5 bases and J lost 7, with 14 bases in between. The CDR3 runs to 14 residues. Germline V gene sequence: CDR1 MNHNS, CDR2 SASEGT. The CDR3 DNA is TGTGCCAGCAGTCCGGTGCTAAAAGGTGAAAAACTGTTTTTT. It translates to CASSPVLKGEKLFF.

The chain links TRBV6-6 to TRBJ1-2; D uncertain. In germline, CDR1 is MNHNY, CDR2 SVGAGI (reference sequence). The CDR3 is 12 residues long. V lost 2 bases to trimming and J lost 8 bases, with 9 bases between them. CDR3 coding DNA: TGTGCCAGCAGTTACCGCGTGCAAGGCTACACCTTC. It encodes CASSYRVQGYTF.

This chain connects TRBV15 to TRBJ2-1; TRBD2 aligns across 9 bases. The length of the CDR3 is 16 residues. The germline gives CDR1 LNHNV, CDR2 YYDKDF (reference sequence). Unmatched junction bases numbered 7, after V lost 0 bases and J lost 7 bases. CDR3 DNA: TGTGCCACCAGCAGAGATAGCGGGAGAGCTTCAAATGAGCAGTTCTTC. Translation gives CATSRDSGRASNEQFF.

The chain uses TRBV19 and TRBJ1-1, with D possibly being TRBD1 (5 bases). This CDR3 is built from 13 residues. V shed 7 bases and J shed 0 bases, with 9 bases lying between them. In germline, CDR1 is LNHDA, CDR2 SQIVND (reference sequence). CDR3 in amino acids: CASTGWMNTEAFF. The CDR3 coding sequence is TGTGCCAGTACAGGGTGGATGAACACTGAAGCTTTCTTT.

The CDR3 reads CSVEEVQANSGANVLTF. CDR3 coding DNA: TGCAGCGTTGAAGAAGTCCAGGCTAACTCTGGGGCCAACGTCCTGACTTTC. This chain joins TRBV29-1 and TRBJ2-6, with unresolved D. CDR3 length: 17 residues. V was pared by 0 bases and J by 0 bases, with 12 bases between. Germline V gene data show CDR1 as SQVTM and CDR2 as ANQGSEA.

This clone was seen only a few times. The chain has TRBV5-1 and TRBJ2-7; no clear D. From germline, CDR1 is SGHRS and CDR2 YFSETQ. The CDR3 is made up of 13 amino acids. The V end lost 4 bases, the J end lost 6 bases, and 14 bases lay between the germline ends. The CDR3: CASSDQGIGEQYF. CDR3 sequence (DNA): TGCGCCAGCAGCGACCAAGGGATCGGCGAGCAGTACTTC.

The CDR3 nucleotides read TGTGCCAGCAGTTCCCGTAAGGGGATCGGCAATCAGCCCCAGCATTTT. It codes for CASSSRKGIGNQPQHF. V usage is TRBV28 and J usage is TRBJ1-5; the D gene is possibly TRBD1 (5 bases). Germline CDR1 MDHEN, CDR2 SYDVKM. Trimming took off 4 bases at V and 2 bases at J, with 15 bases between the two ends. CDR3 size: 16 residues.

This clone turned up a few times. In DNA, the CDR3 is TGCAGCGTTGCCGGGTCAGACTATGGCTACACCTTC. Amino acid sequence: CSVAGSDYGYTF. The rearrangement joins TRBV29-1 to TRBJ1-2; D is unclear. The length of the CDR3 is 12 residues. V was shortened by 4 bases and J by 3 bases, with 9 bases between the two germline ends. CDR1 is SQVTM, CDR2 ANQGSEA, per germline.